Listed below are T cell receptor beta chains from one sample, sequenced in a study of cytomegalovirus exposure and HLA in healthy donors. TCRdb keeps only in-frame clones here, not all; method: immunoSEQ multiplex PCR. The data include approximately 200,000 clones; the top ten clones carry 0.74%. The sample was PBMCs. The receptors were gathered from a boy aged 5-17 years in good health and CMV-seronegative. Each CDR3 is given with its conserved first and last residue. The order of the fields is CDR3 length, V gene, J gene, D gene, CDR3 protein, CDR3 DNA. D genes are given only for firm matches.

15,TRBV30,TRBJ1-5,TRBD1,CAWTHGQGAYQPQHF,TGTGCCTGGACTCACGGACAGGGGGCTTATCAGCCCCAGCATTTT
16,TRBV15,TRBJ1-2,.,CATSSPDRALVTGYTF,TGTGCCACCAGCTCCCCAGACAGAGCGCTTGTTACTGGCTACACCTTC
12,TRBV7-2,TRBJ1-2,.,CASSLGGVGYTF,TGTGCCAGCAGCTTAGGGGGGGTTGGCTACACCTTC
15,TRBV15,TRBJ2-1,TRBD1,CATSDRDRRYNEQFF,TGTGCCACCAGCGACCGGGACAGGCGTTACAATGAGCAGTTCTTC
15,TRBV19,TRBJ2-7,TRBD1,CASNGKDRNPREQYF,TGTGCGAGTAATGGTAAGGACAGGAACCCTCGGGAGCAGTACTTC
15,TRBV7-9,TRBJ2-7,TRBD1,CASSSTDRGPYEQYF,TGTGCCAGCAGCTCTACGGACAGGGGGCCTTACGAGCAGTACTTC
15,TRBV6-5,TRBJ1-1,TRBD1,CASSLIQGVHAEAFF,TGTGCCAGCAGTTTGATCCAGGGGGTTCATGCTGAAGCTTTCTTT
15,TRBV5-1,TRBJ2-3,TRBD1,CASSLDRGSTDTQYF,TGCGCCAGCAGCTTGGACAGGGGATCGACAGATACGCAGTATTTT
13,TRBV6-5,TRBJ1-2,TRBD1,CASSSDRGEGYTF,TGTGCCAGCAGCTCGGACAGGGGGGAGGGCTACACCTTC
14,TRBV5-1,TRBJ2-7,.,CASSLLDRSYEQYF,TGCGCCAGCAGCTTACTTGACAGGAGCTACGAGCAGTACTTC
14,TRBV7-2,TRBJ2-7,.,CASSLGPTPYEQYF,TGTGCCAGCAGCTTAGGTCCAACTCCCTACGAGCAGTACTTC
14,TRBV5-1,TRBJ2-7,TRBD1,CASGKGQIDYEQYF,TGCGCCAGCGGAAAGGGACAGATCGACTACGAGCAGTACTTC
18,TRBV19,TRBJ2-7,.,CASSIGPLSRGPTYEQYF,TGTGCCAGTAGTATAGGCCCCCTATCGCGGGGACCTACCTACGAGCAGTACTTC
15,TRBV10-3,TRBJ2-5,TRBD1,CAISGTGGNQETQYF,TGTGCCATCAGCGGGACAGGGGGGAACCAAGAGACCCAGTACTTC
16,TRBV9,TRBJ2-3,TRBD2,CASSVRAGETTDTQYF,TGTGCCAGCAGCGTACGAGCGGGGGAGACCACAGATACGCAGTATTTT